The present T cell receptor (beta chain) was sequenced within a study of neurological immune-mediated disorders. This clonotype was recorded at least ten times. Between the trimmed V and J ends, which lost 6 bases and 3 bases, there was a span of 15 bases. Germline CDR1 reads ENHRY; CDR2 reads SYGVKD. The CDR3 spans 14 residues. The cDNA was produced through 5'RACE with 10-nucleotide random UMIs. TCRdb analysed the 5' RACE reads with MiXCR anew, one entry per CDR3 protein. The table includes tens of thousands of distinct CDR3 sequences, 10% detected once. The J gene is TRBJ2-7, the V gene TRBV10-3; D perhaps matches TRBD1 (6 bases). Sequencing was performed on PBMCs. This TCR was recovered from a woman aged 25 to 39 with HTLV-1-associated myelopathy (HAM/TSP). The DNA of the CDR3 is TGTGCCATCAGCCGACAGGCCGTGGACTACGAGCAGTACTTC. It codes for CAISRQAVDYEQYF.